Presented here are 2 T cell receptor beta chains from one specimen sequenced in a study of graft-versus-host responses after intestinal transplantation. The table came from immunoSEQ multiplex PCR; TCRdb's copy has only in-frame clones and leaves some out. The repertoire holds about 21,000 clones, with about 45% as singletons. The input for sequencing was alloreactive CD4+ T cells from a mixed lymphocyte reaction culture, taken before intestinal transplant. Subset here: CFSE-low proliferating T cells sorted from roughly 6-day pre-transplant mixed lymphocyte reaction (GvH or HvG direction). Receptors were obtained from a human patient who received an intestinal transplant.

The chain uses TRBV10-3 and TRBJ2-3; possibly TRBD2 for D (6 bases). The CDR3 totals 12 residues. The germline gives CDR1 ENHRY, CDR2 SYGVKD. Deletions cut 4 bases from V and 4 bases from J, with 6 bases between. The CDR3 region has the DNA TGTGCCATCAGTGGCGGGGCAGATACGCAGTATTTT. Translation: CAISGGADTQYF.

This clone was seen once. CDR3 protein: CASSVGTGLGSPLHF. The DNA for the CDR3 is TGTGCCAGCAGCGTCGGAACAGGGTTGGGGTCACCCCTCCACTTT. This chain links TRBV9 with TRBJ1-6; D might be TRBD1 (6 bases). The CDR3 extends over 15 amino acids. The germline V gene has CDR1 SGDLS and CDR2 YYNGEE. V was pared by 2 bases and J by 10 bases, with 16 bases between.